A selection of T cell receptor beta chains follows, all from one sample in a study of T cell repertoires in cytomegalovirus infection. TCRdb itself ran the reads through MiXCR, one entry per CDR3 protein. The top ten clones hold about 14% of a sample with approximately 910,000 distinct CDR3 sequences, roughly 30% of them seen once. Their cognate antigens are unknown. The material sequenced was cultured CD8+ T cells from PBMCs, taken from culture after CMV antigen stimulation. All receptors come from a human donor in good health (CMV status not recorded). Some clones in this sample may be carry-over from other donors' samples. Both conserved end residues are part of each CDR3. Fields, in order: D gene, J gene, CDR3 length, clone size, V gene, CDR3 protein, CDR3 DNA. D genes are given only for firm matches. Clone size is not always given. Where it is, it says once, few, many or a class for expanded clones.

d_gene: TRBD2
j_gene: TRBJ2-3
len: 15
abundance: many
v_gene: TRBV7-2
CDR3aa: CASSLLSGGKDTQYF
CDR3nt: TGTGCCAGCAGCTTACTAAGCGGGGGAAAAGATACGCAGTATTTT

d_gene: NA
j_gene: TRBJ2-5
len: 15
abundance: few
v_gene: TRBV6-2/TRBV6-3
CDR3aa: CASSYPRRVQETQYF
CDR3nt: TGTGCCAGCAGTTACCCCCGGCGCGTCCAAGAGACCCAGTACTTC

d_gene: NA
j_gene: TRBJ1-2
len: 14
abundance: NA
v_gene: TRBV7-9
CDR3aa: CASSKDTANYGYTF
CDR3nt: TGTGCCAGCAGCAAGGACACAGCTAACTATGGCTACACCTTC

d_gene: NA
j_gene: TRBJ2-1
len: 12
abundance: few
v_gene: TRBV2
CDR3aa: CASGRGYNEQFF
CDR3nt: TGTGCCAGCGGCCGGGGTTACAATGAGCAGTTCTTC

d_gene: TRBD2
j_gene: TRBJ2-3
len: 17
abundance: NA
v_gene: TRBV25-1
CDR3aa: CASSESGLARSTDTQYF
CDR3nt: TGTGCCAGCAGTGAATCCGGACTAGCGCGTAGCACAGATACGCAGTATTTT

d_gene: NA
j_gene: TRBJ2-5
len: 14
abundance: many
v_gene: TRBV7-2
CDR3aa: CASSWYGGVETQYF
CDR3nt: TGTGCCAGCAGCTGGTACGGCGGGGTTGAGACCCAGTACTTC

d_gene: NA
j_gene: TRBJ2-1
len: 11
abundance: NA
v_gene: TRBV12-5
CDR3aa: CASGFSDEQFF
CDR3nt: TGTGCTAGTGGTTTTAGTGATGAGCAGTTCTTC

d_gene: TRBD2
j_gene: TRBJ2-3
len: 16
abundance: many
v_gene: TRBV6-1
CDR3aa: CASSSLAGGTTDTQYF
CDR3nt: TGTGCCAGCAGTTCCCTAGCGGGGGGCACCACAGATACGCAGTATTTT

d_gene: NA
j_gene: TRBJ1-6
len: 14
abundance: NA
v_gene: TRBV27
CDR3aa: CASSFGQSGSPLHF
CDR3nt: TGTGCCAGCAGTTTCGGACAGTCAGGTTCACCCCTCCACTTT

d_gene: TRBD1
j_gene: TRBJ2-5
len: 14
abundance: NA
v_gene: TRBV6-6
CDR3aa: CASTTGTGRETQYF
CDR3nt: TGTGCCAGCACCACCGGGACAGGGCGGGAGACCCAGTACTTC

d_gene: TRBD2
j_gene: TRBJ2-1
len: 17
abundance: NA
v_gene: TRBV7-6
CDR3aa: CVSSLGTSGGSYNEQFF
CDR3nt: TGTGTCAGCAGCTTAGGGACTAGCGGAGGCTCCTACAATGAGCAGTTCTTC

d_gene: TRBD1
j_gene: TRBJ1-5
len: 14
abundance: few
v_gene: TRBV12-3/TRBV12-4
CDR3aa: CASSLRQGRQPQHF
CDR3nt: TGTGCCAGCAGTTTAAGACAGGGGCGCCAGCCCCAGCATTTT

d_gene: NA
j_gene: TRBJ2-4
len: 17
abundance: NA
v_gene: TRBV24-1
CDR3aa: CATSDPRGDGAKNIQYF
CDR3nt: TGTGCCACCAGTGATCCGAGGGGGGATGGGGCCAAAAACATTCAGTACTTC

d_gene: NA
j_gene: TRBJ1-1
len: 13
abundance: few
v_gene: TRBV7-9
CDR3aa: CASSSLPSAEAFF
CDR3nt: TGTGCCAGCAGCTCCCTTCCGAGCGCTGAAGCTTTCTTT

d_gene: NA
j_gene: TRBJ1-2
len: 16
abundance: NA
v_gene: TRBV9
CDR3aa: CASSVSSQGQDYGYTF
CDR3nt: TGTGCCAGCAGCGTATCATCCCAGGGACAAGACTATGGCTACACCTTC

d_gene: TRBD1
j_gene: TRBJ1-4
len: 15
abundance: many
v_gene: TRBV7-8
CDR3aa: CASSWIQGNSEKLFF
CDR3nt: TGTGCCAGCAGCTGGATACAGGGGAATAGTGAAAAACTGTTTTTT

d_gene: NA
j_gene: TRBJ2-3
len: 16
abundance: few
v_gene: TRBV5-1
CDR3aa: CASSPWFSGSSDTQYF
CDR3nt: TGCGCCAGCAGCCCTTGGTTCTCTGGGTCATCAGATACGCAGTATTTT

d_gene: NA
j_gene: TRBJ2-2
len: 15
abundance: many
v_gene: TRBV7-2
CDR3aa: CASSATGLNTGELFF
CDR3nt: TGTGCCAGCAGCGCTACAGGGCTGAACACCGGGGAGCTGTTTTTT

d_gene: NA
j_gene: TRBJ1-3
len: 14
abundance: NA
v_gene: TRBV7-8
CDR3aa: CASSFHETGNTIYF
CDR3nt: TGTGCCAGCAGCTTTCACGAGACTGGAAACACCATATATTTT

d_gene: NA
j_gene: TRBJ2-2
len: 14
abundance: few
v_gene: TRBV27
CDR3aa: CASSQAGVSGELFF
CDR3nt: TGTGCCAGCAGTCAAGCGGGTGTCTCCGGGGAGCTGTTTTTT

d_gene: NA
j_gene: TRBJ2-1
len: 16
abundance: once
v_gene: TRBV7-9
CDR3aa: CASSSHSTPSYNEQFF
CDR3nt: TGTGCCAGCAGTTCCCATTCGACTCCTTCCTACAATGAGCAGTTCTTC

d_gene: NA
j_gene: TRBJ1-4
len: 13
abundance: NA
v_gene: TRBV9
CDR3aa: CASSVERDEKLFF
CDR3nt: TGTGCCAGCAGCGTGGAAAGGGATGAAAAACTGTTTTTT

d_gene: NA
j_gene: TRBJ2-1
len: 15
abundance: few
v_gene: TRBV5-1
CDR3aa: CASSLEQGTNNEQFF
CDR3nt: TGCGCCAGCAGCTTGGAACAGGGAACCAACAATGAGCAGTTCTTC

d_gene: NA
j_gene: TRBJ1-3
len: 15
abundance: NA
v_gene: TRBV20-1
CDR3aa: CSARGPTRKGNTIYF
CDR3nt: TGCAGTGCTAGAGGGCCGACACGGAAAGGAAACACCATATATTTT

d_gene: TRBD1
j_gene: TRBJ1-4
len: 15
abundance: NA
v_gene: TRBV12-3/TRBV12-4
CDR3aa: CASTPDRARKEKLFF
CDR3nt: TGTGCCAGCACCCCCGACAGGGCCAGAAAAGAAAAACTGTTTTTT

d_gene: TRBD1
j_gene: TRBJ2-7
len: 16
abundance: once
v_gene: TRBV29-1
CDR3aa: CSVEEGGQGFLYEQYF
CDR3nt: TGCAGCGTTGAAGAGGGGGGACAGGGTTTTCTCTACGAGCAGTACTTC

d_gene: NA
j_gene: TRBJ2-7
len: 14
abundance: NA
v_gene: TRBV20-1
CDR3aa: CSADPGQRNYEQYF
CDR3nt: TGCAGTGCTGACCCGGGACAAAGAAACTACGAGCAGTACTTC

d_gene: TRBD1
j_gene: TRBJ2-2
len: 15
abundance: few
v_gene: TRBV6-5
CDR3aa: CASSYAGGITGELFF
CDR3nt: TGTGCCAGCAGTTACGCAGGGGGTATCACCGGGGAGCTGTTTTTT

d_gene: TRBD1
j_gene: TRBJ1-1
len: 16
abundance: NA
v_gene: TRBV9
CDR3aa: CASRKPGQGLNTEAFF
CDR3nt: TGTGCCAGCAGGAAACCGGGACAGGGGCTAAACACTGAAGCTTTCTTT

d_gene: NA
j_gene: TRBJ2-3
len: 15
abundance: few
v_gene: TRBV9
CDR3aa: CASSDEWRGTDTQYF
CDR3nt: TGTGCCAGCAGCGATGAGTGGAGGGGGACAGATACGCAGTATTTT

d_gene: TRBD1
j_gene: TRBJ2-7
len: 15
abundance: NA
v_gene: TRBV15
CDR3aa: CATSRDRTGSYEQYF
CDR3nt: TGTGCCACCAGCAGAGATAGGACAGGGTCCTACGAGCAGTACTTC

d_gene: TRBD1
j_gene: TRBJ2-7
len: 16
abundance: NA
v_gene: TRBV14
CDR3aa: CASSRGDRDPLGEQYF
CDR3nt: TGTGCCAGCAGCCGGGGTGACAGGGACCCCTTGGGTGAGCAGTACTTC

d_gene: NA
j_gene: TRBJ2-3
len: 13
abundance: NA
v_gene: TRBV10-3
CDR3aa: CAISEASTDTQYF
CDR3nt: TGTGCCATCAGTGAGGCTAGCACAGATACGCAGTATTTT